The TCR beta chain under discussion was sequenced for a study of glioma-infiltrating T cells after dendritic cell vaccination. Looking at the study overall: The vaccine used monocyte-derived dendritic cells pulsed overnight with autologous tumor lysate.

Germline CDR1 MNHNS, CDR2 SASEGT. CDR3 length equals 13 residues. Trimming took 5 bases from V and 5 from J, leaving 9 bases between them. Sequencing was performed with immunoSEQ multiplex PCR; in TCRdb, only in-frame clones are kept and a portion is missing. The repertoire has approximately 90,000 clones, 70% to 90% of them found once; the top ten carry 2% to 2.5%. Time point reported: after dendritic cell vaccination, including at tumor progression/relapse. No glioblastoma patient carried an isocitrate dehydrogenase mutation. Specimen: blood, collected after dendritic cell vaccination. This chain uses TRBV6-1 with TRBJ2-2; tentative D call: TRBD2 (5 bases). This clonotype was obtained from a human donor with glioblastoma. The CDR3 loop reads CASSTTGTGELFF. The CDR3 DNA reads TGTGCCAGCAGTACCACGGGGACCGGGGAGCTGTTTTTT.